The 28 T cell receptor beta chains presented below share a single source sample, sequenced in a study of spatial heterogeneity in lung cancer. Study observations and caveats: It was found that expanded intratumoral alpha and beta TCR counts tracked tumor mutation counts.

No antigens are known for them. TCRdb re-called the 5' RACE reads with MiXCR, one entry per CDR3 protein. The data contain over a thousand distinct CDR3 sequences, roughly a tenth of them singletons. Time point described: sample taken at primary tumor resection. Source: lung tumor tissue, taken at surgery. The receptors were gathered from a female donor with early-stage non-small cell lung cancer.

Within the sample, this clonotype is medium-sized. The chain uses TRBV12-3 or TRBV12-4 and TRBJ2-1, with 8 nucleotides matching TRBD2. With V trimmed by 3 bases and J by 8 bases, 6 bases remained unmatched. CDR3 length: 14 residues. CDR3 amino acids: CASSLAGGFDEQFF. DNA for the CDR3: TGTGCCAGCAGTTTGGCGGGAGGATTTGATGAGCAGTTCTTC.

Relative to its sample, this clonotype is medium-sized. The rearrangement uses TRBV5-1 and TRBJ1-1; D remains ambiguous. The CDR3 has 15 residues. Trimming removed 2 bases at V and 1 base at J, with 12 bases between. Germline loops: CDR1 SGHRS, CDR2 YFSETQ. CDR3: CASSFGSPPNTEAFF. The CDR3 DNA sequence: TGCGCCAGCAGCTTCGGCTCGCCTCCGAACACTGAAGCTTTCTTT.

This clonotype is medium-sized (0.01 to 0.1%) by share. V and J are TRBV18 and TRBJ2-1; D is possibly TRBD1 (6 bases). The germline V gene has CDR1 KGHSH and CDR2 LQKENI. The germline V and J ends were trimmed by 3 bases and 4 bases, with 13 bases remaining between them. The CDR3 length is 15 residues. The CDR3 DNA is TGTGCCAGCTCACCTCACAGGGTAGGGTACAATGAGCAGTTCTTC. As protein: CASSPHRVGYNEQFF. Full variable domain (missing parts from reference TRBV18 and TRBJ2-1): NAGVMQNPRHLVRRRGQEARLRCSPMKGHSHVYWYRQLPEEGLKFMVYLQKENIIDESGMPKERFSAEFPKEGPSILRIQQVVRGDSAAYFCASSPHRVGYNEQFFGPGTRLTVL.

This clonotype is medium-sized (0.01 to 0.1%) in the sample. This chain joins TRBV14 and TRBJ2-1; D not certain. There are 11 residues in the CDR3. Germline CDR1 is SGHDN and CDR2 is FVKESK. V was pared by 3 bases and J by 10 bases, with 7 bases between. Here the CDR3 DNA reads TGTGCCAGCAGCCAGGGGTTCGAGCAGTTCTTC. The encoded protein is CASSQGFEQFF.

This clonotype was counted only a few times. The V and J genes are TRBV11-3 and TRBJ2-1, with 11 bases fitting TRBD2. Trimming removed 1 base from V and 7 bases from J; junction bases left unmatched: 6. This CDR3 spans 16 amino acids. Germline-derived CDR1 and CDR2 are SGHNT and YENEEA. The CDR3 coding sequence is TGTGCCAGCAGCTTAGGAGAGACTAGCGGGATAAATGAGCAGTTCTTC. Translated, it gives CASSLGETSGINEQFF.

The V call is TRBV12-3 or TRBV12-4, the J call TRBJ2-5; TRBD1 aligns across 7 bases. V trimming: 4 bases; J trimming: 2 bases; junction bases outside the gene matches: 4. The CDR3 sequence is 14 residues long. The CDR3 protein is CASSSRTGQETQYF. In nucleotides, the CDR3 is TGTGCCAGCAGTTCTCGGACAGGACAAGAGACCCAGTACTTC.

In this sample, this clonotype is medium-sized. The chain joins TRBV23-1 to TRBJ2-5; D uncertain. Being an ORF, TRBV23-1 has a function that is uncertain. CDR3 length: 13 residues. Trimming removed 3 bases at V and 1 base at J, with 6 bases between. The CDR3 loop reads CASSHPGQETQYF. CDR3 DNA sequence: TGCGCCAGCAGTCACCCAGGCCAAGAGACCCAGTACTTC.

By its share, this clonotype is medium-sized (0.01 to 0.1%). The rearrangement joins TRBV20-1 to TRBJ2-1; 8 bases line up with TRBD2. The V and J ends lost 4 bases and 10 bases, in that order; junction bases with no gene match: 18. Germline V gene data show CDR1 as DFQATT and CDR2 as SNEGSKA (reference sequence). CDR3 size: 16 residues. CDR3: CSATSGTRGLGGEQFF. CDR3 nucleotides: TGCAGTGCTACGAGCGGGACTAGGGGATTAGGCGGGGAGCAGTTCTTC.

In its sample, this clonotype ranks as large. The chain uses TRBV20-1 and TRBJ2-3, with D tentatively TRBD2 (5 bases). V was clipped by 0 bases and J by 4 bases, with 5 bases between them. The CDR3 totals 12 residues. Per germline, CDR1 DFQATT and CDR2 SNEGSKA (reference sequence). Here the CDR3 reads CSARDSADTQYF. The CDR3 DNA reads TGCAGTGCTAGAGATAGCGCAGATACGCAGTATTTT.

This clonotype ranks as medium-sized (0.01 to 0.1%). The V gene is TRBV20-1, the J gene TRBJ2-3; D is unclear. This CDR3 comprises 12 residues. Germline values: CDR1 DFQATT, CDR2 SNEGSKA (reference sequence). Deletions cut 3 bases from V and 0 bases from J, with 4 bases between. In nucleotides, the CDR3 is TGCAGTGCTAGCGGGAGCACAGATACGCAGTATTTT. Protein sequence: CSASGSTDTQYF.

This clonotype rates as medium-sized. The chain links TRBV5-6 to TRBJ1-2; D remains unclear. Germline V gene data show CDR1 as SGHDT and CDR2 as YYEEEE. This CDR3 is 14 amino acids long. V lost 4 bases and J lost 4, with 14 bases in between. CDR3 sequence: CASSIETGLYGYTF. CDR3 DNA: TGTGCCAGCAGCATCGAGACTGGCCTCTATGGCTACACCTTC.

This clonotype rates as medium-sized. This sequence joins TRBV20-1 and TRBJ2-3; TRBD2 agrees at 7 bases. Germline-derived CDR1 and CDR2 are DFQATT and SNEGSKA (reference sequence). Trimming at V came to 1 base and at J to 1 base, leaving 5 bases not matched to a gene. The CDR3 has 15 residues. The CDR3: CSARVRLAGTDTQYF. The CDR3 coding sequence is TGCAGTGCTAGAGTGAGGCTAGCGGGCACAGATACGCAGTATTTT.

This clonotype was seen ten or more times. This chain links TRBV7-3 with TRBJ2-2, with D possibly TRBD1 on 6 matching bases. This CDR3 is 16 amino acids long. In germline, CDR1 is SGHTA, CDR2 FQGTGA. The germline V and J ends were trimmed by 1 base and 3 bases, with 12 bases remaining between them. CDR3 sequence reads: CASSLNMGADTGELFF. The CDR3 DNA reads TGTGCCAGCAGCTTAAATATGGGGGCGGACACCGGGGAGCTGTTTTTT.

This clonotype counts as medium-sized. The V gene is TRBV10-3, the J gene TRBJ2-3, with D perhaps TRBD2 (6 bases). Trimming cost V 0 bases and J 0 bases, with 7 bases left between them. There are 15 residues in the CDR3. Germline V CDR1 and CDR2: ENHRY, SYGVKD. The CDR3 spells CAISESSGSTDTQYF. The CDR3 bases are TGTGCCATCAGTGAGTCGAGCGGGAGCACAGATACGCAGTATTTT.

There are many counts of this clonotype. The rearrangement links TRBV23-1 to TRBJ2-1; 9 positions match TRBD2. TRBV23-1 carries the ORF label, with uncertain function. The CDR3 sequence is 18 residues long. The V gene end was trimmed by 0 bases and the J gene end by 6 bases; junction bases not matched to a gene: 12. The CDR3, as DNA: TGCGCCAGCAGTCAATCGTGGAAGGGGACTAGCATCGCCAATGAGCAGTTCTTC. This sequence encodes CASSQSWKGTSIANEQFF.

This clonotype is judged medium-sized (0.01 to 0.1%). The chain couples TRBV12-3 or TRBV12-4 to TRBJ2-1; 14 nucleotides match TRBD2. The V segment lost 4 bases and the J segment 10 bases; nucleotides outside the gene matches: 6. The CDR3 has 15 amino acids. CDR3 bases: TGTGCCAGCAGTTGGGGGACTAGCGGGAGATTGGAGCAGTTCTTC. It translates to CASSWGTSGRLEQFF.

Judged by abundance, this clonotype is medium-sized. The chain combines TRBV7-2 with TRBJ2-5; maybe TRBD2 (5 bases). This CDR3 is 14 amino acids long. V lost 4 bases and J lost 2, with 11 bases in between. Germline CDR1 reads SGHTA; CDR2 reads FQGNSA. CDR3 protein: CASSYMTGQETQYF. DNA of the CDR3: TGTGCCAGCAGCTACATGACGGGACAAGAGACCCAGTACTTC.

Judged by abundance, this clonotype is medium-sized. The chain links TRBV5-1 to TRBJ1-1; a possible D gene is TRBD1 (5 bases). CDR1 and CDR2 from the germline V gene are SGHRS and YFSETQ. CDR3 length: 14 residues. V lost 0 bases, J lost 3 bases, and 9 bases lay in between. The CDR3 sequence: CASSLAGGYTEAFF. CDR3 nucleotides: TGCGCCAGCAGCTTGGCTGGGGGTTACACTGAAGCTTTCTTT.

This clonotype showed up just a few times. V gene TRBV10-3 combines with J gene TRBJ1-1; 8 nucleotides match TRBD1. Germline V gene sequence: CDR1 ENHRY, CDR2 SYGVKD. Trimming removed 2 bases from V and 1 base from J; junction bases left unmatched: 18. The CDR3 is 20 residues long. CDR3 bases: TGTGCCATCAGTGAGCGACCGGGACAGGTGATCTCCGACCCGAACACTGAAGCTTTCTTT. Amino acid sequence: CAISERPGQVISDPNTEAFF.

The rearrangement joins TRBV2 to TRBJ2-1; D is uncertain. Germline V gene data show CDR1 as SNHLY and CDR2 as FYNNEI. The CDR3 contains 13 residues. V lost 2 bases and J 2 bases, leaving 4 bases between the germline ends. CDR3 in DNA: TGTGCCAGCAGTGAATCCCCCTACAATGAGCAGTTCTTC. It codes for CASSESPYNEQFF. Drawing the rest from reference TRBV2 and TRBJ2-1, the complete variable domain is EPEVTQTPSHQVTQMGQEVILRCVPISNHLYFYWYRQILGQKVEFLVSFYNNEISEKSEIFDDQFSVERPDGSNFTLKIRSTKLEDSAMYFCASSESPYNEQFFGPGTRLTVL.

This clonotype was counted ten times or more. V is TRBV4-3 and J is TRBJ2-3; D possibly corresponds to TRBD1 (6 bases). The V gene lost 4 bases and the J gene lost 0 bases, with 14 bases spanning the gap. There are 16 residues in the CDR3. CDR1 is LGHNA and CDR2 is YSLEER in the germline V gene. The CDR3 is CASSRTGYSSTDTQYF. In nucleotides, the CDR3 is TGCGCCAGCAGCCGCACAGGGTATTCTAGCACAGATACGCAGTATTTT.

This clonotype counts as large. This chain links TRBV4-2 with TRBJ1-2, with D unclear. Germline V lookup: CDR1 LGHNA, CDR2 YNFKEQ. The CDR3 extends over 17 amino acids. V was trimmed by 9 bases and J by 4 bases, leaving 27 bases between them. CDR3 amino acids: CARGPNHSSPILYGYTF. DNA of the CDR3: TGTGCCAGAGGCCCGAATCACAGTTCCCCCATTCTCTATGGCTACACCTTC.

This clonotype is judged large. This sequence joins TRBV7-8 and TRBJ1-2, with TRBD1 as a possible D gene (5 bases). The germline gives CDR1 SGHVS, CDR2 FQNEAQ. Trimming stripped 5 bases from V and 7 bases from J, with 17 bases between. This CDR3 has 14 residues. The CDR3 DNA sequence: TGTGCCAGCAGCGCGGGACCGAATAATCCTGGCTACACCTTC. Translating it yields CASSAGPNNPGYTF. The full variable domain, rest sourced from reference TRBV7-8 and TRBJ1-2, is GAGVSQSPRYKVAKRGQDVALRCDPISGHVSLFWYQQALGQGPEFLTYFQNEAQLDKSGLPSDRFFAERPEGSVSTLKIQRTQQEDSAVYLCASSAGPNNPGYTFGSGTRLTVV.

This clonotype has a handful of counts. The chain joins TRBV12-3 or TRBV12-4 to TRBJ1-5, with D possibly TRBD1 on 5 matching bases. V was cut by 3 bases and J by 5 bases, with 8 bases left in between. The CDR3 extends over 13 amino acids. For the CDR3, the DNA is TGTGCCAGCAGTTTTACGGGGGATCAGCCCCAGCATTTT. This codes for CASSFTGDQPQHF.

The chain links TRBV5-1 to TRBJ2-5; 10 bases fit TRBD1. Germline V gene data show CDR1 as SGHRS and CDR2 as YFSETQ. This CDR3 is 15 amino acids long. Trimming at V came to 3 bases and at J to 5 bases, leaving 7 bases not matched to a gene. CDR3 residues: CASSWRQGAGETQYF. CDR3 bases: TGCGCCAGCAGCTGGAGACAGGGGGCAGGGGAGACCCAGTACTTC. Drawing the rest from reference TRBV5-1 and TRBJ2-5, the complete variable domain is KAGVTQTPRYLIKTRGQQVTLSCSPISGHRSVSWYQQTPGQGLQFLFEYFSETQRNKGNFPGRFSGRQFSNSRSEMNVSTLELGDSALYLCASSWRQGAGETQYFGPGTRLLVL.

This clonotype is deemed medium-sized (0.01 to 0.1%). V and J are TRBV4-3 and TRBJ2-7; 9 positions match TRBD1. With 4 bases clipped from V and 4 bases from J, the junction kept 5 bases outside the gene matches. CDR1 and CDR2 (germline): LGHNA, YSLEER. The CDR3 consists of 14 residues. CDR3 sequence (DNA): TGCGCCAGCAGCCCATACAGGGGGCCGTACGAGCAGTACTTC. Translating it yields CASSPYRGPYEQYF.

The chain recombines TRBV20-1 with TRBJ1-6; TRBD1 aligns across 7 bases. The CDR3 is 15 amino acids. Germline assignment: CDR1 DFQATT and CDR2 SNEGSKA (reference sequence). Unmatched junction bases numbered 7, after V lost 1 base and J lost 7 bases. The CDR3 sequence: CSARAATGRNSPLHF. In DNA form, the CDR3 reads TGCAGTGCTAGAGCCGCGACAGGGAGGAATTCACCCCTCCACTTT.

The gene calls are TRBV28 and TRBJ2-7, with 7 bases matching TRBD2. V dropped 8 bases and J dropped 0; count of bases not matched to a gene: 10. CDR3 length equals 15 residues. The germline V gene encodes CDR1 MDHEN and CDR2 SYDVKM. The CDR3 spells CASLPASGSSYEQYF. Here the CDR3 DNA reads TGTGCCAGCCTCCCCGCTAGCGGAAGCTCCTACGAGCAGTACTTC.